This entry lists 29 T cell receptor beta chains sequenced from one sample in a study of early T cells in non-severe SARS-CoV-2 infection. TCRdb re-called the 5' RACE reads through MiXCR, storing one row per CDR3 protein. The sample consists of tens of thousands of distinct CDR3 sequences, approximately 4.4% of them appearing once. The sequencing sample was made of whole blood. Receptor source: an adult who was a healthcare worker with PCR-confirmed SARS-CoV-2 infection or an uninfected control (not recorded which).

This clonotype was observed a handful of times. The CDR3 here is CASSSAGNTIYF. The CDR3 nucleotides read TGTGCCAGCAGTTCCGCCGGAAACACCATATATTTT. This rearrangement joins TRBV6-5 to TRBJ1-3, with no clear D. The V end lost 4 bases, the J end lost 4 bases, and 5 bases lay between the germline ends. This CDR3 has 12 amino acids. Germline CDR1 is MNHEY and CDR2 is SVGAGI.

This clonotype was seen a handful of times. This chain joins TRBV29-1 and TRBJ2-5; D gene uncertain. Germline CDR1 and CDR2: SQVTM and ANQGSEA. This CDR3 is built from 12 residues. V lost 7 bases to trimming and J lost 2 bases, with 11 bases between them. CDR3 coding DNA: TGCAGCGCCCAGGCTTCACAAGAGACCCAGTACTTC. This encodes CSAQASQETQYF.

The J gene is TRBJ2-2, the V gene TRBV6-6; D gene uncertain. The CDR3 runs 16 residues. Germline CDR1 and CDR2: MNHNY and SVGAGI (reference sequence). The ends were cut back, 5 bases at V and 1 base at J, with 14 bases in the middle. The CDR3 nucleotides read TGTGCCAGCAGTCTCCGGGTCGTCGGGAACACCGGGGAGCTGTTTTTT. This gives the protein CASSLRVVGNTGELFF.

The chain has TRBV19 and TRBJ2-2; D is perhaps TRBD2 (6 bases). Germline V gene sequence: CDR1 LNHDA, CDR2 SQIVND (reference sequence). CDR3 size: 12 residues. V lost 6 bases and J 6 bases, leaving 8 bases between the germline ends. The CDR3 DNA reads as TGTGCCAGTAGAGGAGGGTCCGGGGAGCTGTTTTTT. Translating gives CASRGGSGELFF.

This clonotype was counted ten times or more. The chain has TRBV3-1 and TRBJ2-1; 7 bases match TRBD2. Germline CDR1 and CDR2: LGHDT and YNNKEL (reference sequence). The ends lost 4 bases at V and 2 bases at J; junction bases unmatched: 5. The CDR3 sequence is 15 residues long. CDR3 DNA sequence: TGTGCCAGCAGCCTGGGGGGGTTACCCTACAATGAGCAGTTCTTC. Translating it yields CASSLGGLPYNEQFF.

J is TRBJ2-7 and V is TRBV28; 9 bases line up with TRBD1. Germline CDR1 MDHEN, CDR2 SYDVKM. The CDR3 runs 14 residues. The trim removed 6 bases at V and 2 bases at J, leaving 5 bases unmatched. CDR3 sequence: CASSLGQGTYEQYF. The DNA for the CDR3 is TGTGCCAGCAGCCTCGGACAGGGGACCTACGAGCAGTACTTC.

The table lists this clonotype with many counts. The rearrangement joins TRBV4-2 to TRBJ1-4; no clear D. V shed 3 bases and J shed 6 bases, with 14 bases lying between them. Germline assignment: CDR1 LGHNA and CDR2 YNFKEQ. This CDR3 spans 15 amino acids. As DNA, the CDR3 is TGTGCCAGCAGCCAGCCCCTCCGGGGTGATGAAAAACTGTTTTTT. It is translated as CASSQPLRGDEKLFF.

This clonotype was counted many times. The chain links TRBV7-8 to TRBJ1-1; D is undetermined. This CDR3 spans 14 amino acids. Trimming shortened V by 5 bases and J by 4 bases, and 14 bases separated the two germline ends. The germline CDR1 and CDR2 sequences are SGHVS and FQNEAQ. The CDR3 spells CASSLKPGSTEAFF. CDR3 in DNA: TGTGCCAGCAGCCTCAAACCGGGGAGCACTGAAGCTTTCTTT.

The genes are TRBV7-2 and TRBJ2-3; 10 nucleotides agree with TRBD1. The germline gives CDR1 SGHTA, CDR2 FQGNSA. The CDR3 runs 15 residues. The junction had 6 bases not matched to a gene; V was cut back by 3 bases and J by 6 bases. In DNA form, the CDR3 reads TGTGCCAGCAGCTTGACAGGGGGCTCCAGGGATACGCAGTATTTT. Encoded protein: CASSLTGGSRDTQYF. Combining the CDR3 with reference TRBV7-2 and TRBJ2-3 gives the whole variable domain GAGVSQSPSNKVTEKGKDVELRCDPISGHTALYWYRQSLGQGLEFLIYFQGNSAPDKSGLPSDRFSAERTGGSVSTLTIQRTQQEDSAVYLCASSLTGGSRDTQYFGPGTRLTVL.

Ten or more counts support this clonotype. The V call is TRBV18, the J call TRBJ2-1; D possibly corresponds to TRBD2 (5 bases). Trimming took 0 bases from V and 9 from J, leaving 15 bases between them. The CDR3 length is 15 residues. Germline assignment: CDR1 KGHSH and CDR2 LQKENI. CDR3 region: CASSPPRGIQIEQFF. As DNA, the CDR3 is TGTGCCAGCTCACCACCACGGGGAATCCAGATTGAGCAGTTCTTC.

The table lists this clonotype with many counts. J is TRBJ1-1 and V is TRBV7-9; unclear D gene. V was clipped by 1 base and J by 7 bases, with 4 bases between them. The CDR3 consists of 11 residues. Germline values: CDR1 SEHNR, CDR2 FQNEAQ (reference sequence). CDR3 sequence: CASSLESEAFF. The CDR3 coding sequence is TGTGCCAGCAGCTTAGAAAGTGAAGCTTTCTTT.

The rearrangement joins TRBV5-8 to TRBJ1-5; TRBD1 aligns across 7 bases. Germline V gives CDR1 SGHTS, CDR2 YDEGEE. This CDR3 region has 16 residues. J was trimmed by 0 bases and V by 1 base; bases with no gene match: 4. The CDR3 loop is CASSLQGQSSNQPQHF. In DNA, the CDR3 is TGTGCCAGCAGCTTGCAGGGACAGAGTAGCAATCAGCCCCAGCATTTT.

This clonotype was recorded many times. V gene TRBV12-3 or TRBV12-4 combines with J gene TRBJ1-1; unclear D gene. Trimming stripped 6 bases from V and 1 base from J, with 6 bases between. The CDR3 totals 12 residues. The CDR3 bases are TGTGCCAGCAGCGGACCGAACACTGAAGCTTTCTTT. Translating it yields CASSGPNTEAFF.

This clonotype appeared many times. CDR3 nucleotide sequence: TGTGCCAGTAAGGGGGCGGATCGAGATACGCAGTATTTT. Residues: CASKGADRDTQYF. The chain couples TRBV27 to TRBJ2-3, with TRBD1 matching over 7 bases. This CDR3 has 13 amino acids. J lost 5 bases, V lost 9 bases, and 8 bases had no gene match. From germline, CDR1 is MNHEY and CDR2 SMNVEV (reference sequence).

This clonotype was observed at least ten times. The rearrangement uses TRBV28 and TRBJ1-6, with D possibly being TRBD1 (5 bases). Germline V gives CDR1 MDHEN, CDR2 SYDVKM. The CDR3 consists of 15 residues. Trimming left V 6 bases short and J 5 bases short, with 14 bases between. The CDR3 DNA is TGTGCCAGCAGACGGGAGGGACGGAATAATTCACCCCTCCACTTT. Residues: CASRREGRNNSPLHF.

This clonotype was observed many times. CDR3 in amino acids: CASSISGRDNEQFF. The CDR3 nucleotides read TGCGCCAGCAGCATTAGCGGGAGGGACAATGAGCAGTTCTTC. The chain carries TRBV4-1 and TRBJ2-1; 11 bases are a match to TRBD2. With 5 bases clipped from V and 5 bases from J, the junction kept 2 bases outside the gene matches. The CDR3 is 14 amino acids. Germline-derived CDR1 and CDR2 are MGHRA and YSYEKL.

Only a few counts were recorded for this clonotype. J is TRBJ1-1 and V is TRBV14, with TRBD1 matching 7 bases. The junction had 7 bases not matched to a gene; V was cut back by 3 bases and J by 3 bases. Germline V gene lookup returns CDR1 SGHDN and CDR2 FVKESK. The CDR3 sequence is 15 residues long. The CDR3 nucleotides read TGTGCCAGCAGCCAGTCATATGGGACAGACACTGAAGCTTTCTTT. It specifies CASSQSYGTDTEAFF.

The chain joins TRBV18 to TRBJ2-4; D may match TRBD1 or TRBD2 (5 bases each). The ends were cut back, 5 bases at V and 1 base at J, with 24 bases in the middle. The CDR3 consists of 19 residues. Germline assignment: CDR1 KGHSH and CDR2 LQKENI. CDR3 protein: CASSVTGTESVLAKNIQYF. In DNA form, the CDR3 reads TGTGCCAGCTCAGTAACCGGGACGGAGTCTGTATTGGCCAAAAACATTCAGTACTTC.

This clonotype was found a few times. CDR3 region: CASSFRGRAIQYF. CDR3 bases: TGTGCCAGCAGTTTCAGGGGGAGGGCCATTCAGTACTTC. V and J are TRBV27 and TRBJ2-4; D possibly uses TRBD1 or TRBD2 (7 bases each). Germline assignment: CDR1 MNHEY and CDR2 SMNVEV (reference sequence). This CDR3 is 13 amino acids long. Trimming removed 3 bases from V and 9 bases from J, with 12 bases in between.

This clonotype was seen many times. The CDR3 coding sequence is TGTGCCAGCAGTTTCACGGACATGAAGACCCAGTACTTC. This sequence encodes CASSFTDMKTQYF. The V call is TRBV28, the J call TRBJ2-5, with D possibly being TRBD1 (5 bases). The CDR3 runs to 13 residues. The germline V gene has CDR1 MDHEN and CDR2 SYDVKM. V was pared by 3 bases and J by 6 bases, with 11 bases between.

This clonotype was found many times. The chain has TRBV11-2 and TRBJ2-6; D unresolved. Germline CDR1 and CDR2: SGHAT and FQNNGV. This CDR3 spans 13 amino acids. V was shortened by 5 bases and J by 4 bases, with 6 bases between the two germline ends. CDR3 coding DNA: TGTGCCAGCAGCCCTACCGGGGCCAACGTCCTGACTTTC. Its protein is CASSPTGANVLTF.

A remark on this clonotype: A much larger clone lies one base from this, so it may be a read error. The gene calls are TRBV29-1 and TRBJ1-2, with D maybe TRBD1 (6 bases). There are 13 residues in the CDR3. Per the germline V gene, CDR1 is SQVTM and CDR2 is ANQGSEA. The CDR3 DNA follows: TGCGGCGCTGCTGATGACAGGATCTATGGCTACACCTTC. Its translation: CGAADDRIYGYTF.

In its sample, this clonotype was seen many times. J is TRBJ1-1 and V is TRBV29-1; D is uncertain. Between the trimmed V and J ends, which lost 0 bases and 10 bases, there was a span of 12 bases. The V gene's germline CDR1 is SQVTM and CDR2 ANQGSEA. This CDR3 spans 12 amino acids. The CDR3 reads CSVEDTGVLAFF. The DNA for the CDR3 is TGCAGCGTTGAAGATACTGGGGTATTAGCTTTCTTT.

This clonotype was seen many times. The chain employs TRBV7-9 and TRBJ1-5, with 7 bases fitting TRBD1. Germline values: CDR1 SEHNR, CDR2 FQNEAQ (reference sequence). The CDR3 loop spans 16 amino acids. Trimming cost V 5 bases and J 2 bases; bases outside gene matches: 9. CDR3 loop: CASSQQGEIGNQPQHF. For the CDR3, the DNA is TGTGCCAGCAGCCAGCAGGGGGAAATTGGCAATCAGCCCCAGCATTTT. The complete variable domain, with remaining parts taken from reference TRBV7-9 and TRBJ1-5, reads DTGVSQNPRHKITKRGQNVTFRCDPISEHNRLYWYRQTLGQGPEFLTYFQNEAQLEKSRLLSDRFSAERPKGSFSTLEIQRTEQGDSAMYLCASSQQGEIGNQPQHFGDGTRLSIL.

This clonotype showed up just a few times. V usage is TRBV24-1 and J usage is TRBJ2-3, with D uncertain. Germline V gene lookup returns CDR1 KGHDR and CDR2 SFDVKD. The CDR3 has 13 amino acids. Deletions cut 6 bases from V and 2 bases from J, with 8 bases between. CDR3 nucleotide sequence: TGTGCCACCAGTCCCCGGGCCACAGATACGCAGTATTTT. Translation: CATSPRATDTQYF.

The sample holds many counts of this clonotype. The chain couples TRBV10-3 to TRBJ1-1; 11 bases align to TRBD1. Per germline, CDR1 ENHRY and CDR2 SYGVKD. With 2 bases clipped from V and 2 bases from J, the junction kept 7 bases outside the gene matches. CDR3 length: 17 amino acids. The CDR3 here is CAISEPDRGQVNTEAFF. The CDR3 DNA is TGTGCCATCAGTGAGCCGGACAGGGGGCAAGTTAACACTGAAGCTTTCTTT.

The V call is TRBV29-1, the J call TRBJ2-7; weak D call: TRBD2 (6 bases). The CDR3 runs 16 residues. Trimming left V 0 bases short and J 0 bases short, with 15 bases between. Per germline, CDR1 SQVTM and CDR2 ANQGSEA. CDR3 sequence: CSVEDPSGPRSYEQYF. In DNA, the CDR3 is TGCAGCGTTGAAGATCCGAGCGGGCCCCGCTCCTACGAGCAGTACTTC.

This clonotype has ten or more counts. This chain joins TRBV4-1 and TRBJ1-1, with unresolved D. Trimming pared 1 base from V and 0 bases from J, leaving 9 bases between. The CDR3 runs 15 residues. Germline V gene sequence: CDR1 MGHRA, CDR2 YSYEKL. The CDR3 DNA reads as TGCGCCAGCAGCCAAGGTAGGAGCCTGAACACTGAAGCTTTCTTT. Translated: CASSQGRSLNTEAFF.

This clonotype has only a few counts. The V and J genes are TRBV5-6 and TRBJ2-4; D not certain. Trimming removed 4 bases at V and 1 base at J, with 9 bases between. This CDR3 spans 14 amino acids. The germline CDR1 and CDR2 sequences are SGHDT and YYEEEE. The CDR3 DNA sequence: TGTGCCAGCAGCCATGTCCTGGCCAAAAACATTCAGTACTTC. Its protein product is CASSHVLAKNIQYF.